These 4 T cell receptor beta chains came from one sample sequenced in a study of shared clonotypes between healthy human individuals. Using immunoSEQ multiplex PCR, the repertoire was profiled, and TCRdb retains in-frame clones only, with some absent. The sample has about 2.4 million clones, over 85% seen once. The sequencing sample was made of naive CD4+ T cells from PBMCs. Subset specified: CD45RA+ positively selected. Receptor source: a man in his late teens or twenties in good health. Some clones in this sample may be carry-over from other donors' samples.

V and J are TRBV6-1 and TRBJ1-2; D is perhaps TRBD1 (5 bases). CDR1 is MNHNS, CDR2 SASEGT, per germline. This CDR3 is 15 amino acids long. V was pared by 3 bases and J by 1 base, with 12 bases between. DNA of the CDR3: TGTGCCAGCAGTGACCGGGACGGCCTTAACTATGGCTACACCTTC. Its translation is CASSDRDGLNYGYTF.

The chain carries TRBV7-2 and TRBJ2-3; no clear D. V lost 5 bases to trimming and J lost 7 bases, with 7 bases between them. This CDR3 has 11 residues. Germline CDR1 reads SGHTA; CDR2 reads FQGNSA. CDR3: CASSQGYTQYF. CDR3 DNA sequence: TGTGCCAGCAGCCAAGGGTATACGCAGTATTTT.

The DNA for the CDR3 is TGTGCCAGTGGGGAACGGGACAGACCCCTCGCCGGCTACACCTTC. It translates to CASGERDRPLAGYTF. The chain joins TRBV7-2 to TRBJ1-2; 7 positions match TRBD1. V lost 9 bases and J lost 8; bases outside the gene matches: 18. The CDR3 totals 15 residues. Per germline, CDR1 SGHTA and CDR2 FQGNSA.

The chain couples TRBV12-5 to TRBJ1-1; 11 nucleotides line up with TRBD1. CDR3 size: 16 residues. From germline, CDR1 is LGHNT and CDR2 FRNRAP. Trimming at V came to 6 bases and at J to 4 bases, leaving 10 bases not matched to a gene. The CDR3 bases are TGTGCTAGTGGGAGGACAGGGGGCGATATGGGCACTGAAGCTTTCTTT. It specifies CASGRTGGDMGTEAFF.